This TCR beta chain was captured in a study of STAT5B mutations in CD4+ large granular lymphocyte leukemia. CDR1 and CDR2 (germline): LNHDA, SQIVND (reference sequence). This CDR3 has 15 amino acids. V trimming: 2 bases; J trimming: 2 bases; junction bases outside the gene matches: 2. Measured with immunoSEQ multiplex PCR; TCRdb has only the in-frame clones, and not every one. Of fewer than 40,000 clones listed, roughly four fifths were seen once; the top ten hold roughly 2.1%. The chain couples TRBV19 to TRBJ2-1; TRBD1 aligns across 8 bases. The TCR originated in a human donor in good health. The specimen was CD4+ T cells from blood buffy coats. CDR3 nucleotides: TGTGCCAGTAGTATAACAGGGGGTCCCTACAATGAGCAGTTCTTC. Amino acid sequence: CASSITGGPYNEQFF.